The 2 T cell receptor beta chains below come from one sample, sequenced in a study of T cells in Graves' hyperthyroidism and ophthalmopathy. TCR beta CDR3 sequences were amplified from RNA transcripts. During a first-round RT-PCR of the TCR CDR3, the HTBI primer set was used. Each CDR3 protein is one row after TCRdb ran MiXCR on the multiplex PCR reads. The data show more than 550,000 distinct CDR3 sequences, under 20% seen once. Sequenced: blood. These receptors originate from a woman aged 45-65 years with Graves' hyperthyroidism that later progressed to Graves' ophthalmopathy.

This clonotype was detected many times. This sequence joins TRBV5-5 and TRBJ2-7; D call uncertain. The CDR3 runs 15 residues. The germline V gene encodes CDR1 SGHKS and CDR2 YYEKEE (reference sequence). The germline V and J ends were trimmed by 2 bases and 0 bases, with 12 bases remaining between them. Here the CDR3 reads CASSFGRTSSYEQYF. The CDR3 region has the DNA TGTGCCAGCAGCTTCGGACGGACGAGCTCCTACGAGCAGTACTTC.

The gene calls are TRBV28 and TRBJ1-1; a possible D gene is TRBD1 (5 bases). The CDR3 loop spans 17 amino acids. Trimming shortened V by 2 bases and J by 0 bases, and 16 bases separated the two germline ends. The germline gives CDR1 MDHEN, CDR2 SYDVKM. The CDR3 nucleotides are TGTGCCAGCAGTTTAAAATTGGGGCGGGATATGAACACTGAAGCTTTCTTT. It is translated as CASSLKLGRDMNTEAFF.